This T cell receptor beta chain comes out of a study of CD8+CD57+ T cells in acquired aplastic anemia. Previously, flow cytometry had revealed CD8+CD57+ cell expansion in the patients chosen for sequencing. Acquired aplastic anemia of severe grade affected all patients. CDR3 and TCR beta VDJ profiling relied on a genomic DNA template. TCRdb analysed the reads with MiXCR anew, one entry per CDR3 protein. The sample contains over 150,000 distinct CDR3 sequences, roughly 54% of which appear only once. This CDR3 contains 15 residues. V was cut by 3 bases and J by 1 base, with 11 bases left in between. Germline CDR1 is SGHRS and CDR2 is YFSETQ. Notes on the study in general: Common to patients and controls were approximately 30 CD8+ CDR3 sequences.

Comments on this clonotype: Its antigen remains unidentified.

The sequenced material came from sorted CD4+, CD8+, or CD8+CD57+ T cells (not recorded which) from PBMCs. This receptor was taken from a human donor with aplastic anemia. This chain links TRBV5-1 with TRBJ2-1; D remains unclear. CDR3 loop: CASSSQYSSYNEQFF. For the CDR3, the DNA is TGCGCCAGCAGCTCACAGTATTCATCCTACAATGAGCAGTTCTTC.